This T cell receptor beta chain was profiled in a study of blood T cell repertoires in COVID-19. The wider study: There were acute and convalescent COVID-19 samples, and they came from the United States, Italy and Spain.

Source study methods: Researchers report that nucleated cell counts were estimated from reference gene primer amplification. Profiling relied on immunoSEQ multiplex PCR, and the TCRdb table lists in-frame clones only, not all of them. Clone size and V and J calls were adopted from that table, with D and trimming inferred from the DNA. This table holds roughly 400,000 clones, roughly 87% found once. This CDR3 spans 13 amino acids. Germline V gene data show CDR1 as SGHTS and CDR2 as YDEGEE. Trimming stripped 5 bases from V and 1 base from J, with 4 bases between. Participants were aged 18 to 89 years from approximately 25 US areas.

The TCR sequence derives from a woman aged 40 to 50 with acute COVID-19. This sequence joins TRBV5-8 and TRBJ2-6, with D uncertain. Sequenced input: PBMCs or T cells enriched from blood (not recorded which). The CDR3 bases are TGTGCCAGCAGGGCTTCTGGGGCCAACGTCCTGACTTTC. Encoded protein: CASRASGANVLTF.